The sequence of this T cell receptor beta chain was determined in a study of T-cell reconstitution after alpha-beta-depleted transplantation in children. Study-wide findings and caveats: After one year, T-cell counts and TCRbeta diversity mostly came from new T cells. By about two months after transplant, alpha-beta T cells reportedly arose from several hundred graft clones that had expanded. Some patients owed their high day-60 TCRbeta diversity to surviving recipient T cells and thymic progenitors.

The CDR3 is 16 amino acids. Germline V gene data show CDR1 as SGHKS and CDR2 as YYEKEE (reference sequence). Deletions cut 3 bases from V and 2 bases from J, with 18 bases between. Preparation of the TCRbeta library was carried out with unique molecular identifiers. TCRdb itself ran the PCR reads through MiXCR, one entry per CDR3 protein. The table records 900,000 or so distinct CDR3 sequences, roughly 15% of them present only once. On this clonotype itself: The target antigen is unknown.

The chain carries TRBV5-5 and TRBJ2-7; D is possibly TRBD1 or TRBD2 (5 bases each). The clonotype was recovered from a male patient under 18 who had a stem cell transplant for acute lymphoblastic leukemia, so the T cells may come from the graft donor. This material consisted of PBMCs, mostly from graft donor cells, taken 360 days after TCRalphabeta/CD19-depleted stem cell transplant. The CDR3 DNA reads as TGTGCCAGCAGCTGGAGAGTGCCACGGGACCCCTACGAGCAGTACTTC. It encodes CASSWRVPRDPYEQYF.